The clone carrying this T cell receptor (beta chain) was seen a single time. Its antigen is as yet unknown. Germline assignment: CDR1 LGHNA and CDR2 YSLEER. The CDR3 totals 16 residues. Trimming took 0 bases from V and 4 from J; bases not matched to a gene: 8. The data belong to a study of T cell responses to AZD1222 COVID-19 vaccine. Overall study results and limits: Spike-specific TCRs gained breadth and depth after people received two AZD1222 doses.

The method was immunoSEQ multiplex PCR; TCRdb's version includes in-frame clones alone and lacks a portion of them. The sample records approximately 130,000 clones, 85% to 95% being singletons. This sequence was found in an adult in good health. V usage is TRBV4-3 and J usage is TRBJ1-2, with 7 bases that match TRBD1. The sequencing here drew on peripheral blood, taken on day 0 of AZD1222 vaccination. This CDR3 is CASSQDGQGVIYGYTF. In nucleotides, the CDR3 is TGCGCCAGCAGCCAAGATGGGCAGGGGGTCATCTATGGCTACACCTTC.